The clone carrying this TCR beta chain was detected ten times or more. The antigen is undetermined. This sample stems from a study of tumor-infiltrating lymphocytes in primary liver carcinoma. General study points: Researchers report that only about 7-24% of top clones turned up in all five tumor regions.

Unsorted bulk tissue of roughly 18-32 mg yielded co-extracted RNA and DNA. Enrolled patients were chronically infected with HBV and treatment-naive. Researchers generated TCR beta cDNA from roughly 500 ng of total RNA, relying on a constant-region primer. A slightly modified ARM-PCR protocol with three nested multiplex PCR rounds produced these TCR beta libraries. One entry per CDR3 protein results from TCRdb running MiXCR on the multiplex PCR reads. The table has approximately 100,000 distinct CDR3 sequences, around 66% seen once. The TCR comes from a woman in her sixties or seventies with primary liver carcinoma and hepatitis B virus infection. The sequencing sample was made of liver tumor tissue from sampling region 2. Subset in this sample: tumor region T2, inferior pole.

CDR3 loop: CASSRRGQPYEQYF. CDR3 sequence (DNA): TGTGCCAGCAGCCGTCGAGGACAGCCCTACGAGCAGTACTTC. The chain has TRBV28 and TRBJ2-7; D possibly corresponds to TRBD1 (6 bases). The V and J ends lost 6 bases and 2 bases respectively, with 14 bases between them. The CDR3 has 14 residues. The germline gives CDR1 MDHEN, CDR2 SYDVKM.